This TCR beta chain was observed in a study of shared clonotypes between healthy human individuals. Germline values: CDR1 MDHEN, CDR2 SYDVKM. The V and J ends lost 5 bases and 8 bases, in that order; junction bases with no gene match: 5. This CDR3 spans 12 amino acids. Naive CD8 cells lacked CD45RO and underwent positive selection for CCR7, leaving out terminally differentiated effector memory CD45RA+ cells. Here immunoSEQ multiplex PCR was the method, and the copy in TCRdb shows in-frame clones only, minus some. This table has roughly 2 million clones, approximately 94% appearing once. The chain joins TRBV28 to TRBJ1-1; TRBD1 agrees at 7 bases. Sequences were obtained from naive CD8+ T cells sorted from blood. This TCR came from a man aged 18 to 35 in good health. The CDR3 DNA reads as TGTGCCAGCAGTCAGGGACAGCCGGAAGCTTTCTTT. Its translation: CASSQGQPEAFF. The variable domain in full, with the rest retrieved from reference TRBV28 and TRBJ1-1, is DVKVTQSSRYLVKRTGEKVFLECVQDMDHENMFWYRQDPGLGLRLIYFSYDVKMKEKGDIPEGYSVSREKKERFSLILESASTNQTSMYLCASSQGQPEAFFGQGTRLTVV.